The 17 T cell receptor beta chains presented below share a single source sample, sequenced in a study of T cells expressing NK-cell markers. From the 5' RACE reads, TCRdb lists one entry per CDR3 protein and no DNA. Its clone listing holds 500,000 or so distinct CDR3 sequences. The specimen sequenced was blood T cells: a sorted CD56 or NKG2C T cell subset, CD4+ or CD8+ T cells, or bulk PBMC T cells (not recorded which). The receptor set was obtained from a young man in good health.

The chain combines TRBV7-9 with TRBJ2-1. CDR3 size: 14 residues. In germline, CDR1 is SEHNR, CDR2 FQNEAQ (reference sequence). CDR3 in amino acids: CASSPQTFYNEQFF.

J is TRBJ2-3 and V is TRBV5-5; there is no DNA to check the TCRdb D call of TRBD2. The CDR3 extends over 15 amino acids. Germline lookup yields CDR1 SGHKS and CDR2 YYEKEE (reference sequence). CDR3 amino acids: CASSLETSGQDTQYF.

The chain recombines TRBV24-1 with TRBJ2-1; TCRdb picks TRBD2, but there is no DNA to check that call. Germline V gives CDR1 KGHDR, CDR2 SFDVKD. This CDR3 is built from 14 residues. The CDR3 loop is CATSSPTSYNEQFF.

This chain uses TRBV12-3 or TRBV12-4 with TRBJ2-2; TCRdb indicates TRBD1, and absent DNA this call remains unverified. This CDR3 is 16 amino acids long. The CDR3 sequence: CASRGNRAAATGELFF.

The chain recombines TRBV20-1 with TRBJ2-2; TCRdb reports TRBD2, a call that lacks DNA to check it against. Germline loops: CDR1 DFQATT, CDR2 SNEGSKA (reference sequence). CDR3 size: 14 residues. CDR3 protein: CSARSSGLPGELFF.

The chain has TRBV21-1 and TRBJ2-6; the D gene TCRdb calls, TRBD1, cannot be checked with no DNA. TRBV21-1 is annotated as a pseudogene. The CDR3 runs to 17 residues. The CDR3 region is CASSIHRGPSGANVLTF.

The chain joins TRBV20-1 to TRBJ1-2; absent DNA, TCRdb's TRBD1 call cannot be checked. The CDR3 covers 13 residues. CDR1 DFQATT and CDR2 SNEGSKA come from the germline V gene (reference sequence). The CDR3 loop reads CSAQTGWKEGYTF.

The chain joins TRBV29-1 to TRBJ2-1; TCRdb calls TRBD2, which cannot be checked without DNA. The CDR3 spans 13 residues. Germline V lookup: CDR1 SQVTM, CDR2 ANQGSEA. The CDR3 sequence: CSVDGREGREQFF.

The gene calls are TRBV2 and TRBJ2-5; the D call of TRBD1 rests on TCRdb alone, since no DNA is present to check it. Germline CDR1 and CDR2: SNHLY and FYNNEI. The CDR3 is 14 amino acids. CDR3 sequence: CASLLDSRGETQYF.

This sequence joins TRBV24-1 and TRBJ2-3; the D call of TRBD1 rests on TCRdb alone, since no DNA is present to check it. In germline, CDR1 is KGHDR, CDR2 SFDVKD. CDR3 length equals 15 residues. CDR3 loop: CATSEGQGRIDTQYF.

The rearrangement uses TRBV11-2 and TRBJ2-1; TCRdb names TRBD2, which stays unverified in the absence of DNA. Germline V gene lookup returns CDR1 SGHAT and CDR2 FQNNGV. The CDR3 contains 14 residues. The CDR3 loop reads CASSGGGSGWEQFF. Complete variable domain (other parts from reference TRBV11-2 and TRBJ2-1): EAGVAQSPRYKIIEKRQSVAFWCNPISGHATLYWYQQILGQGPKLLIQFQNNGVVDDSQLPKDRFSAERLKGVDSTLKIQPAKLEDSAVYLCASSGGGSGWEQFFGPGTRLTVL.

This chain connects TRBV25-1 to TRBJ2-6. CDR3 length: 16 residues. Per the germline V gene, CDR1 is MGHDK and CDR2 is SYGVNS. CDR3 loop: CASSEFSESGANVLTF.

The CDR3 sequence: CASSLVSGENHEQYF. The chain recombines TRBV12-3 or TRBV12-4 with TRBJ2-7; TCRdb's D gene call, TRBD1, goes unchecked for lack of DNA. This CDR3 is 15 amino acids long.

The V call is TRBV6-5, the J call TRBJ1-4. The CDR3 is 17 residues long. Germline CDR1 is MNHEY and CDR2 is SVGAGI. CDR3: CASSYRSSVATNEKLFF.

The genes are TRBV4-1 and TRBJ2-2. The germline CDR1 and CDR2 sequences are MGHRA and YSYEKL. The CDR3 length is 16 residues. CDR3 loop: CASSQVWESHTGELFF.

This chain uses TRBV7-2 with TRBJ2-4; absent DNA, TCRdb's TRBD2 call cannot be checked. Germline CDR1 reads SGHTA; CDR2 reads FQGNSA. The CDR3 sequence is 16 residues long. This CDR3 reads CASSPQLASFGDIQYF.

The CDR3 loop is CSVEDIAGGRETQYF. The V gene is TRBV29-1, the J gene TRBJ2-5; no DNA is available, so the TRBD2 call from TCRdb remains unchecked. There are 15 residues in the CDR3. Germline CDR1 SQVTM, CDR2 ANQGSEA. Drawing the rest from reference TRBV29-1 and TRBJ2-5, the complete variable domain is SAVISQKPSRDICQRGTSLTIQCQVDSQVTMMFWYRQQPGQSLTLIATANQGSEATYESGFVIDKFPISRPNLTFSTLTVSNMSPEDSSIYLCSVEDIAGGRETQYFGPGTRLLVL.